Listed below are T cell receptor beta chains from one sample, sequenced in a study of Graves' ophthalmopathy and Graves' hyperthyroidism. One entry per CDR3 protein results from TCRdb running MiXCR on the multiplex PCR reads. The repertoire includes about half a million distinct CDR3 sequences, about 15% of them detected once, and 9.8% sits in the top ten. The specimen was blood. The receptors were gathered from a woman between 25 and 40 years old with Graves' ophthalmopathy. Each CDR3 is given with its conserved first and last residue. A D gene is named only where the DNA matches it firmly. Not every row has a clone size; where given, it reads once, few, many or a size class.

>TRBV7-9|-|TRBJ2-5|few
CASSISLFGAGETQYF
TGTGCCAGCAGCATTTCCCTGTTCGGGGCGGGGGAGACCCAGTACTTC
>TRBV5-1|-|TRBJ2-7|few
CASTPAPGYEGHEQYF
TGCGCCAGCACTCCGGCGCCAGGGTACGAAGGCCACGAGCAGTACTTC
>TRBV20-1|-|TRBJ2-5|many
CSAPTSSKTQYF
TGCAGTGCACCGACTAGTTCGAAGACCCAGTACTTC
>TRBV12-3/TRBV12-4|TRBD1|TRBJ1-1|many
CASSPTGGYTEAFF
TGTGCCAGCAGCCCGACAGGGGGATACACTGAAGCTTTCTTT
>TRBV5-1|-|TRBJ2-4|-
CASSPDNPESKNIQYF
TGCGCCAGCAGCCCGGACAACCCCGAGTCCAAAAACATTCAGTACTTC
>TRBV6-1|-|TRBJ1-1|many
CASPHPNTEAFF
TGTGCCAGCCCACACCCGAACACTGAAGCTTTCTTT
>TRBV27|-|TRBJ1-2|many
CASSRPDGGGGYTF
TGTGCCAGCAGTAGACCCGACGGGGGCGGTGGCTACACCTTC
>TRBV20-1|-|TRBJ2-7|few
CSAILGLSYEQYF
TGCAGTGCTATCTTAGGACTCTCCTACGAGCAGTACTTC
>TRBV6-1|-|TRBJ2-7|many
CASSGRESSYEQYF
TGTGCCAGCAGTGGGAGGGAGAGCTCCTACGAGCAGTACTTC
>TRBV6-1|-|TRBJ1-1|-
CASSPPLGTVNTEAFF
TGTGCCAGCAGTCCTCCCCTTGGGACCGTGAACACTGAAGCTTTCTTT
>TRBV6-1|TRBD1|TRBJ1-1|many
CASSEQTGVTEAFF
TGTGCCAGCAGTGAACAGACAGGGGTCACTGAAGCTTTCTTT
>TRBV27|-|TRBJ2-7|many
CASSLSRGAIGFYEQYF
TGTGCCAGCAGTTTATCCCGGGGGGCGATAGGGTTCTACGAGCAGTACTTC
>TRBV2|-|TRBJ2-5|-
CASSEGRGVETQYF
TGTGCCAGCAGTGAGGGCAGGGGGGTCGAGACCCAGTACTTC
>TRBV20-1|-|TRBJ2-5|-
CSARDRRGSETQYF
TGCAGTGCTAGAGATCGTCGGGGGTCCGAGACCCAGTACTTC
>TRBV20-1|-|TRBJ2-7|many
CSAINPPYEQYF
TGCAGTGCTATCAACCCCCCCTACGAGCAGTACTTC
>TRBV6-1|TRBD1|TRBJ1-2|many
CAIKTEGAGGYTF
TGTGCCATCAAAACGGAGGGGGCAGGTGGCTACACCTTC
>TRBV28|TRBD1|TRBJ1-2|many
CASSLELRDRGRNYGYTF
TGTGCCAGCAGTTTGGAGTTACGGGACAGGGGACGGAACTATGGCTACACCTTC
>TRBV7-9|-|TRBJ2-5|many
CASSRTQNQETQYF
TGTGCCAGCAGCAGGACGCAGAACCAAGAGACCCAGTACTTC
>TRBV10-3|-|TRBJ2-7|many
CAISETEGQGNEQYF
TGTGCCATCAGTGAGACGGAAGGGCAGGGGAACGAGCAGTACTTC
>TRBV10-3|TRBD1|TRBJ1-2|few
CAISYRGDYGYTF
TGTGCCATCAGTTACAGGGGGGACTATGGCTACACCTTC
>TRBV12-3/TRBV12-4|-|TRBJ1-2|many
CASSPQGRRNYGYTF
TGTGCCAGCAGTCCCCAAGGACGGAGAAACTATGGCTACACCTTC
>TRBV6-2/TRBV6-3|TRBD2|TRBJ2-5|many
CASSYGIAGYLETQYF
TGTGCCAGCAGTTACGGGATAGCGGGGTACCTGGAGACCCAGTACTTC
>TRBV28|-|TRBJ2-7|many
CASSLYTLGEQYF
TGTGCCAGCAGTCTATATACATTGGGAGAGCAGTACTTC
>TRBV12-3/TRBV12-4|TRBD1|TRBJ2-5|few
CASSLRQGRGTQYF
TGTGCCAGCAGTTTAAGACAGGGTCGGGGGACCCAGTACTTC
>TRBV30|-|TRBJ2-7|-
CAWSVAGNTYEQYF
TGTGCCTGGAGTGTCGCAGGGAATACCTACGAGCAGTACTTC
>TRBV5-1|TRBD1|TRBJ1-2|many
CASSRGQGENGYTF
TGCGCCAGCAGCCGCGGACAGGGTGAAAATGGCTACACCTTC
>TRBV7-9|-|TRBJ2-5|many
CASSSTDEETQYF
TGTGCCAGCAGCAGTACAGATGAAGAGACCCAGTACTTC
>TRBV20-1|-|TRBJ1-6|many
CSARPESSYNSPLHF
TGCAGTGCTAGACCGGAAAGCTCCTATAATTCACCCCTCCACTTT
>TRBV11-2|-|TRBJ1-1|many
CASSPAGFGEAFF
TGTGCCAGCAGCCCAGCAGGTTTTGGTGAAGCTTTCTTT
>TRBV7-2|-|TRBJ2-5|many
CASSLEGRATQYF
TGTGCCAGCAGCTTAGAGGGCCGTGCGACCCAGTACTTC
>TRBV12-3/TRBV12-4|TRBD2|TRBJ2-5|many
CASRPRGGLKETQYF
TGTGCCAGCAGACCGCGGGGGGGCCTTAAAGAGACCCAGTACTTC
>TRBV12-3/TRBV12-4|-|TRBJ1-5|few
CASSFGSQPQHF
TGTGCCAGCAGTTTTGGAAGTCAGCCCCAGCATTTT
>TRBV6-1|-|TRBJ1-2|many
CASSTPGRHYGYTF
TGTGCCAGCAGTACGCCGGGGCGGCACTATGGCTACACCTTC
>TRBV6-5|TRBD1|TRBJ2-7|many
CASKKWGQGGYEQYF
TGTGCCAGCAAGAAATGGGGACAGGGAGGCTACGAGCAGTACTTC
>TRBV12-3/TRBV12-4|-|TRBJ1-5|many
CASSLEGVQPQHF
TGTGCCAGCAGCCTCGAGGGGGTGCAGCCCCAGCATTTT
>TRBV7-9|TRBD2|TRBJ2-7|many
CASSFAGTRSYEQYF
TGTGCCAGCAGCTTCGCCGGGACTAGAAGCTACGAGCAGTACTTC
>TRBV4-1|-|TRBJ2-7|many
CASSPNAGVDEQYF
TGCGCCAGCAGCCCAAATGCAGGGGTTGACGAGCAGTACTTC
>TRBV12-3/TRBV12-4|-|TRBJ1-2|many
CASSWTVGGGYTF
TGTGCCAGCAGCTGGACCGTGGGGGGCGGCTACACCTTC
>TRBV2|-|TRBJ1-6|many
CASRTGTNSYNSPLHF
TGTGCCAGCAGAACCGGGACAAACTCCTATAATTCACCCCTCCACTTT
>TRBV20-1|-|TRBJ1-2|many
CSAIEEDYGYTF
TGCAGTGCTATTGAGGAGGACTATGGCTACACCTTC
>TRBV28|-|TRBJ1-5|many
CASSHGTWTPQPQHF
TGTGCCAGCAGCCACGGGACTTGGACGCCTCAGCCCCAGCATTTT
>TRBV4-1|TRBD1|TRBJ2-6|many
CASSQEHRGNGANVLTF
TGCGCCAGCAGCCAAGAGCACAGGGGAAATGGGGCCAACGTCCTGACTTTC
>TRBV12-5|-|TRBJ2-6|-
CASGLVLMGPGANVLTF
TGTGCTAGTGGTTTGGTACTTATGGGCCCTGGGGCCAACGTCCTGACTTTC
>TRBV6-1|TRBD2|TRBJ2-3|many
CASRNRAGGTDTQYF
TGTGCCAGCAGAAACAGGGCGGGGGGGACAGATACGCAGTATTTT
>TRBV7-8|TRBD1|TRBJ2-7|many
CASSLGPFFGQGSYEQYF
TGTGCCAGCAGCTTAGGCCCCTTTTTCGGACAGGGATCCTACGAGCAGTACTTC
>TRBV3-1|-|TRBJ1-5|few
CASSQVGDQPQHF
TGTGCCAGCAGCCAAGTTGGAGATCAGCCCCAGCATTTT
>TRBV12-3/TRBV12-4|-|TRBJ2-5|many
CASSDPSEIPIGTQYF
TGTGCCAGCAGCGACCCGAGTGAGATACCAATAGGGACCCAGTACTTC
>TRBV10-3|-|TRBJ1-5|many
CAISDPNGPQHF
TGTGCCATCAGTGATCCTAATGGGCCCCAGCATTTT
>TRBV12-5|-|TRBJ2-7|-
CASGPDGLYEQYF
TGTGCTAGTGGACCGGACGGCCTCTACGAGCAGTACTTC
>TRBV20-1|-|TRBJ1-1|few
CSARPARDTEAFF
TGCAGTGCTAGACCCGCCAGGGACACTGAAGCTTTCTTT